This TCR beta chain was observed in a study of immune cell composition in non-small cell lung cancer (TCRdb year 2017). A note on the overall study: To assign histologic subtype, which was mostly lung adenocarcinoma or squamous cell carcinoma, H&E was combined with p63, CK5, Napsin A and TTF-1 immunohistochemistry. Supplementary cohort #1, approximately 9 lung adenocarcinoma cases, had paired tumour/lung TCR-beta sequencing and TIL populations generated to assess tumour reactivity. TCR-beta sequencing (Adaptive Biotechnologies) was performed on some 35 paired NSCLC tumour and non-adjacent lung specimens plus 26 tumour-only specimens. A few tumour specimens that had TCR-beta data belonged to rare histological subtypes and were left out of the subtype comparisons. Paper-wide results and their limitations: No significant correlation was found between smoking pack-years and tumour TCR-beta clonality. In under twelve adenocarcinoma cases, maximal tumour-associated clone frequency correlated strongly with TIL tumour reactivity, whereas overall clonality did not. The reactivity cohort was only around nine cases, and tumour-reactive clones were not shown to share sequences with the dominant in vivo tumour-associated clones. Nearly half of NSCLC cases had tumour-associated clones >0.5%, found in 25% to 35% of adenocarcinomas compared with more than 65% of squamous carcinomas.

Normal lung samples came from the same patient and consisted of non-adjacent lung tissue collected as far from the tumour as possible, at a distance of at least 3 cm. Frozen aliquots of unsorted single-cell suspensions were used for genomic DNA extraction with the QIAamp DNA kit. Tissues were received within 2 hours of resection and were immediately processed into single-cell suspensions. Tissue was mechanically dissociated and enzymatically digested with DNase I, collagenase I and hyaluronidase for less than 35 minutes at 37 °C, then filtered and RBC-lysed. To note about this clone: Its cognate antigen has yet to be identified. No per-base quality is available; no much larger clone lies one base away.

The CDR3 runs 16 amino acids, cysteine and phenylalanine included. Only CDR3 DNA remains: 48 bases, in frame from the first base. For CDR1 and CDR2, the germline V gene lists SQVTM and ANQGSEA. The junction shows trimming of 5 bases on V and 2 bases on J, and the gene matches do not reach 3 bases of it. TCR-beta CDR3 regions were amplified from genomic DNA by a two-step multiplex PCR, with the second step adding Illumina-compatible adaptors. As a commercial immunoSEQ service, TCR-beta immunosequencing was carried out on an Illumina platform. The paper's processing steps were these. Repertoires were summarised by productive clonality and by Top 10 Clones, defined as the percentage of T-cell templates derived from the ten most frequent sequences. Productive clonality had a range of 0 to 1, where 1 means a monoclonal population. Using log10 scatter plots, tumour-associated clones were identified as sequences that made up at least 0.1% of tumour T-cell templates yet were absent from the matched non-adjacent lung. Student's t-tests were used for two-group comparisons, ANOVA for comparisons across stages, and linear regression for relationships, with analyses done in GraphPad Prism7 and R. TCRdb obtained this table from immuneACCESS and retained in-frame rearrangements with V and J assigned. These tables miss some clones; where compared with another copy, unresolved V genes account for less than half of the shortfall, and the remainder is unexplained. That table supplies the V and J calls and clone size; D and trimming were determined from the DNA. In all, the sample holds a few thousand clones, and about 70% of those were seen once. The ten biggest clones cover around 25% of the sample.

The TCR originated in a human donor with non-small cell lung cancer. The rearrangement joined TRBV29-1 to TRBJ2-1, with 16 bases matching TRBD2. The sample taken for sequencing was non-adjacent lung tissue. The CDR3 protein is CSVPGTSGGAYNEQFF. In nucleotides, the sequence is TGCAGCGTTCCCGGGACTAGCGGGGGGGCCTACAATGAGCAGTTCTTC.